This is a list of T cell receptor beta chains from one sample in a study of blood T cell repertoires in COVID-19. Measured with immunoSEQ multiplex PCR; TCRdb has only the in-frame clones, and not every one. Here the sample spans 40,000 to 55,000 clones, under 85% being singletons. Sequencing was performed on peripheral blood. Receptors were obtained from an elderly woman with acute or convalescent COVID-19. Both conserved end residues are part of each CDR3. The D gene is left open where the match is weak. Size is omitted from some rows. Given values are once, few, many or a class for expanded clones.

d_call,j_call,v_call,clone_size,cdr3_aa,cdr3_nt
TRBD2,TRBJ2-5,TRBV18,.,CASSRMREEQETQYF,TGTGCCAGCTCCCGGATGCGGGAGGAGCAAGAGACCCAGTACTTC
.,TRBJ2-1,TRBV27,.,CASSLRGNEQFF,TGTGCCAGCAGTTTAAGGGGCAATGAGCAGTTCTTC
.,TRBJ2-7,TRBV28,.,CASTQAAAYEQYF,TGTGCCAGCACACAGGCGGCAGCCTACGAGCAGTACTTC
.,TRBJ2-2,TRBV18,once,CASSPREVGELFF,TGTGCCAGCTCCCCCCGAGAGGTCGGGGAGCTGTTTTTT
.,TRBJ2-7,TRBV25-1,.,CASSGRQEPYEQYF,TGTGCCAGCAGTGGCCGACAGGAACCCTACGAGCAGTACTTC
TRBD1,TRBJ1-3,TRBV2,.,CASSVDRGRDTIYF,TGTGCCAGCAGTGTTGACAGGGGGCGAGACACCATATATTTT
.,TRBJ1-1,TRBV10-2,few,CASSQGGEAFF,TGCGCCAGCAGTCAGGGAGGAGAAGCTTTCTTT
TRBD1,TRBJ1-3,TRBV6-6,.,CASSLDRGSSGNTIYF,TGTGCCAGCAGCCTCGACAGGGGTTCTTCTGGAAACACCATATATTTT
TRBD1,TRBJ1-6,TRBV5-6,.,CASSSWLSGTDYNSPLHF,TGTGCCAGCAGCTCGTGGCTCTCGGGGACAGATTATAATTCACCCCTCCACTTT
.,TRBJ1-6,TRBV30,once,CAWRKPGLPLHF,TGTGCCTGGAGAAAGCCGGGGTTACCCCTCCACTTT
TRBD1,TRBJ2-7,TRBV5-4,.,CASSQGQGKSYEQYF,TGTGCCAGCAGCCAGGGACAGGGGAAATCCTACGAGCAGTACTTC
TRBD1,TRBJ2-7,TRBV5-6,.,CASSGASGGSYEQYF,TGTGCCAGCAGCGGAGCGTCAGGGGGTTCCTACGAGCAGTACTTC
TRBD2,TRBJ2-1,TRBV5-4,.,CASSPLAGGGNEQFF,TGTGCCAGCAGCCCCCTAGCGGGAGGTGGGAATGAGCAGTTCTTC
TRBD2,TRBJ2-1,TRBV11-2,.,CASSLDFGGSEQFF,TGTGCCAGCAGCTTAGACTTCGGCGGGAGTGAGCAGTTCTTC
TRBD2,TRBJ2-1,TRBV5-4,.,CASSLREGPYNEQFF,TGTGCCAGCAGCTTACGGGAGGGCCCCTACAATGAGCAGTTCTTC
.,TRBJ2-7,TRBV15,.,CATSRTFQLEQYF,TGTGCCACCAGCAGAACCTTTCAACTCGAGCAGTACTTC
.,TRBJ2-7,TRBV4-1,once,CASSQGQGFNEQYF,TGCGCCAGCAGCCAAGGTCAGGGGTTTAACGAGCAGTACTTC
.,TRBJ1-1,TRBV6-5,.,CASSYSSAENTEAFF,TGTGCCAGCAGTTACTCGTCCGCGGAGAACACTGAAGCTTTCTTT
TRBD1,TRBJ1-3,TRBV2,.,CASRTGQGGYTIYF,TGTGCCAGCAGGACGGGACAGGGGGGATACACCATATATTTT
.,TRBJ1-4,TRBV7-9,few,CASSSPPGIRVNEKLFF,TGTGCCAGCAGCTCTCCCCCGGGAATTCGGGTCAATGAAAAACTGTTTTTT
TRBD2,TRBJ2-1,TRBV7-7,.,CASSPGLARGEQFF,TGTGCCAGCAGCCCTGGACTAGCGCGGGGGGAGCAGTTCTTC
TRBD1,TRBJ2-3,TRBV5-8,once,CASSLASGTGAINF,TGTGCCAGCAGCTTGGCTTCCGGGACAGGGGCGATAAATTTT
TRBD1,TRBJ1-5,TRBV18,once,CASSPGTDSNQPQHF,TGTGCCAGCTCGCCCGGGACAGATAGCAATCAGCCCCAGCATTTT
.,TRBJ2-2,TRBV3-1/TRBV3-2,.,CASMTAGELFF,TGTGCCAGCATGACAGCCGGGGAGCTGTTTTTT
.,TRBJ2-5,TRBV5-1,.,CATSDQGIQETQYF,TGCGCCACTTCGGACCAGGGAATCCAAGAGACCCAGTACTTC
.,TRBJ2-3,TRBV19,.,CASSTKSGLSTDTQYF,TGTGCCAGTAGTACTAAAAGCGGGCTTAGCACAGATACGCAGTATTTT
.,TRBJ2-7,TRBV5-1,few,CASSMAARADEQYF,TGCGCCAGCAGCATGGCGGCCAGGGCCGACGAGCAGTACTTC
TRBD1,TRBJ1-2,TRBV28,.,CASGGQGELGGYTF,TGTGCCAGCGGAGGACAGGGTGAGCTTGGTGGCTACACCTTC
.,TRBJ2-6,TRBV30,.,CAWSRRDRTGANVLTF,TGTGCCTGGAGTAGACGTGACAGGACTGGGGCCAACGTCCTGACTTTC
TRBD1,TRBJ2-7,TRBV28,.,CASSGGDRRTYEQYF,TGTGCCAGCTCCGGAGGGGACAGGAGAACCTACGAGCAGTACTTC
TRBD1,TRBJ2-1,TRBV15,.,CATSREWGTGSNEQFF,TGTGCCACCAGCAGAGAGTGGGGGACAGGATCAAATGAGCAGTTCTTC
TRBD1,TRBJ1-5,TRBV10-1,.,CARTEGAGQPQHF,TGCGCCAGGACCGAGGGGGCGGGTCAGCCCCAGCATTTT
.,TRBJ1-6,TRBV10-3,.,CAINPDGAGNSPLHF,TGTGCCATCAACCCAGATGGGGCAGGGAATTCACCCCTCCACTTT
.,TRBJ1-2,TRBV9,.,CASSPREGGQRFYGYTF,TGTGCCAGCAGCCCCCGGGAAGGAGGGCAGAGGTTCTATGGCTACACCTTC
.,TRBJ2-6,TRBV27,.,CASSLSGGSGANVLTF,TGTGCCAGCAGTTTATCGGGAGGATCTGGGGCCAACGTCCTGACTTTC
TRBD1,TRBJ2-7,TRBV2,once,CASSQGASEQYF,TGTGCCAGCAGTCAGGGGGCGAGTGAGCAGTACTTC